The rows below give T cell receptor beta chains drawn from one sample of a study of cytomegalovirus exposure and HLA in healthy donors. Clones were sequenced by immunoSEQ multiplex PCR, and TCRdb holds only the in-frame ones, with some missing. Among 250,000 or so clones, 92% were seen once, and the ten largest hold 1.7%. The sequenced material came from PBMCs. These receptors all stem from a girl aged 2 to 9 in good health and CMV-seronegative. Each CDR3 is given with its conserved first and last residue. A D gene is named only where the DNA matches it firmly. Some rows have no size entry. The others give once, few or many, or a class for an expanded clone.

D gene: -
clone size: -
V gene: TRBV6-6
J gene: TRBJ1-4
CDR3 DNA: TGTGCCAGCAGCCCCCGGGGGAATGAAAAACTGTTTTTT
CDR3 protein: CASSPRGNEKLFF

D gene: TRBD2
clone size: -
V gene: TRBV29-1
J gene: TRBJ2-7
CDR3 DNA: TGCAGCGTTGTAGGGCGGGAGGGCCCCTACGAGCAGTACTTC
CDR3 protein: CSVVGREGPYEQYF

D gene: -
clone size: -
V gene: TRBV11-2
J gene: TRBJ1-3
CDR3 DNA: TGTGCCAGCAGCTTTGCAGGCTCTGGAAACACCATATATTTT
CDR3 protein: CASSFAGSGNTIYF

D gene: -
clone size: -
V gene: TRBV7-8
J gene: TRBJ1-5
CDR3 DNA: TGTGCCAGCAGCTTTTCCGATCAGCCCCAGCATTTT
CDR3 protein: CASSFSDQPQHF

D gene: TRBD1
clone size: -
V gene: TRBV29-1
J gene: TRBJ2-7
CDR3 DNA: TGCAGCGTGGAAGCCGGTCTCGGGACAGACTACGAGCAGTACTTC
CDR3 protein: CSVEAGLGTDYEQYF

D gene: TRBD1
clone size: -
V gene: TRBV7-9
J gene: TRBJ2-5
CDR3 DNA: TGTGCCAGCAGCTCACTGAACAGGGGTTTTCGAGAGACCCAGTACTTC
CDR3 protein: CASSSLNRGFRETQYF

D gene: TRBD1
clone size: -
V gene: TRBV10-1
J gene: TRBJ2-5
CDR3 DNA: TGCGCCAGCAGTAACACCACAGGGGCGGTCATAGAGACCCAGTACTTC
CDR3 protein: CASSNTTGAVIETQYF

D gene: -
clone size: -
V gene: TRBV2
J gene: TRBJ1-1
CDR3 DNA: TGTGCCAGCAGTCCCCGGGGGGGAAGGACTGAAGCTTTCTTT
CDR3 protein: CASSPRGGRTEAFF

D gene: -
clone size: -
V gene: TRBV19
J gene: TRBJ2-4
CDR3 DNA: TGTGCCAGTAACCCGGGATTCCAGATAGCCAAAAACATTCAGTACTTC
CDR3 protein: CASNPGFQIAKNIQYF

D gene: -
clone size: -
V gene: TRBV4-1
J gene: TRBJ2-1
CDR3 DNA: TGCGCCAGCAGCCAAGATATCCGGGGTAACTTTAGGGATGAGCAGTTCTTC
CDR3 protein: CASSQDIRGNFRDEQFF

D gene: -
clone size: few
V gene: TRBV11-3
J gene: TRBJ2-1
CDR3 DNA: TGTGCCAGCAGCTCTACAGGGTCGAACTACAATGAGCAGTTCTTC
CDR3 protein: CASSSTGSNYNEQFF

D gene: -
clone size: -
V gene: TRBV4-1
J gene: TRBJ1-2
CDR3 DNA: TGCGCCAGCAGCCAAGATGAAGGAGGGGCGGCTAACTATGGCTACACCTTC
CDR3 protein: CASSQDEGGAANYGYTF

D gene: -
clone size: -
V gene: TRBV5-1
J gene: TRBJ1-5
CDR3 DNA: TGCGCCACCGGGGGGAGCGGAGGGCCTAGCAATCAGCCCCAGCATTTT
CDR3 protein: CATGGSGGPSNQPQHF

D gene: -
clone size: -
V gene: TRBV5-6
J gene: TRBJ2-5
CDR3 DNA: TGTGCCAGCAGCTTCGTTTCCGGGATCCAAGAGACCCAGTACTTC
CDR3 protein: CASSFVSGIQETQYF

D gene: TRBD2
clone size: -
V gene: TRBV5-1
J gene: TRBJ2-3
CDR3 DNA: TGCGCCAGCCGAGTAACTAGCGGGGGCACAGATACGCAGTATTTT
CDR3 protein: CASRVTSGGTDTQYF

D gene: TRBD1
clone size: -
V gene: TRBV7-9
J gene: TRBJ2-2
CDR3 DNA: TGTGCCAGCAGCAGTCCGGGACAGGGGCCTCCATATGGGTCCGGGGAGCTGTTTTTT
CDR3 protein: CASSSPGQGPPYGSGELFF

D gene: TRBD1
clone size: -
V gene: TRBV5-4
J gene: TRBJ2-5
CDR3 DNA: TGTGCCAGCAGCTTGGACGGGACAGGACGAGAGACCCAGTACTTC
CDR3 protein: CASSLDGTGRETQYF

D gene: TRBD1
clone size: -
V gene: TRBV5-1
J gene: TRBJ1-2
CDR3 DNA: TGCGCCAGCAGCGCGAACCCGGGACAGCCTCTCCTGGCCTATGGCTACACCTTC
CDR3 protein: CASSANPGQPLLAYGYTF

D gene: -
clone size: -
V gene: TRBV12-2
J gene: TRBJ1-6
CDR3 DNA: TGTGCAAGTCGCTTAGGGACAGGGGCAATCATCTCCTATAATTCACCCCTCCACTTT
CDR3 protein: CASRLGTGAIISYNSPLHF

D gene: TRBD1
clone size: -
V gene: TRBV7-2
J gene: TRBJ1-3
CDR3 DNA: TGTGCCAGCAGTCGGGACAGGGCGAGCTCTGGAAACACCATATATTTT
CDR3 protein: CASSRDRASSGNTIYF

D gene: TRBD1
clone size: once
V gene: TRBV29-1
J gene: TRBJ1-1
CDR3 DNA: TGCAGCGTTGAAGATCTGGACAGGGACGGGGGAAGGGGCACTGAAGCTTTCTTT
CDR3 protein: CSVEDLDRDGGRGTEAFF

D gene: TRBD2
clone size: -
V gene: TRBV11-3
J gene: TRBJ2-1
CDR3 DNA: TGTGCCAGCAGTTCGGGACTAGCGGGAGGGCCGGGTGAGCAGTTCTTC
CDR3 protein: CASSSGLAGGPGEQFF

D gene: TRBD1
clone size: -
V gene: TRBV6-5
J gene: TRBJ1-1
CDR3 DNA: TGTGCCAGCAGTTACTGGGGGGACAGGGGTCACACTGAAGCTTTCTTT
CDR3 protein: CASSYWGDRGHTEAFF

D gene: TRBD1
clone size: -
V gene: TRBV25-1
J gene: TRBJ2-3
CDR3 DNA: TGTGCCAGCAGTGAATGGGGGGGGACAGGGGGCGTCACAGATACGCAGTATTTT
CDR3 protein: CASSEWGGTGGVTDTQYF

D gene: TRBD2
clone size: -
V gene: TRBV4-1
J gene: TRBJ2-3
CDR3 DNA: TGCGCCAGCAGCCAAGTGCGCGGGGGCCGCCGGGGGGGTGATACGCAGTATTTT
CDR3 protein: CASSQVRGGRRGGDTQYF

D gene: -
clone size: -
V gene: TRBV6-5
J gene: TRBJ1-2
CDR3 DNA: TGTGCCAGCAGTTTTAACAGCTTAAACTATGGCTACACCTTC
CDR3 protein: CASSFNSLNYGYTF

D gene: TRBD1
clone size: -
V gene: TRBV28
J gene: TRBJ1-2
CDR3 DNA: TGTGCCAGCAAAACGGGGACAGCTCAGTATGGCTACACCTTC
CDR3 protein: CASKTGTAQYGYTF

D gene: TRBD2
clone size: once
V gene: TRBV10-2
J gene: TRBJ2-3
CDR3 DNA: TGCGCCAGCAGTGAGGGGGGGCTAGCGGGAGGAACAGATACGCAGTATTTT
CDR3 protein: CASSEGGLAGGTDTQYF

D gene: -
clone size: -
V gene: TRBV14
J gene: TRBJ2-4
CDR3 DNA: TGTGCCAGCAGCCAAGCAGGGGCCAAAAACATTCAGTACTTC
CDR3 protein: CASSQAGAKNIQYF

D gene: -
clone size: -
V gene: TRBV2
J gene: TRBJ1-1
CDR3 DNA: TGTGCCAGCAGTGAACTTTCTTTGAACACTGAAGCTTTCTTT
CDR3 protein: CASSELSLNTEAFF

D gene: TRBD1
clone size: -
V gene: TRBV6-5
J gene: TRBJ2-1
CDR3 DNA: TGTGCCAGCACCCGGGACAGGGGGGGAAATGAGCAGTTCTTC
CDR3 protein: CASTRDRGGNEQFF

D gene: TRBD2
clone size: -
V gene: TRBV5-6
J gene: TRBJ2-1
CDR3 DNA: TGTGCCAGCAGCTTGGACCCCCTAGCGGGAGGCCTGGGGGGTGAGCAGTTCTTC
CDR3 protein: CASSLDPLAGGLGGEQFF

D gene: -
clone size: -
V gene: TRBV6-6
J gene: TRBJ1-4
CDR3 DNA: TGTGCCAGCACCCAGACAGGTCTTAGTGAAAAACTGTTTTTT
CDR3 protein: CASTQTGLSEKLFF

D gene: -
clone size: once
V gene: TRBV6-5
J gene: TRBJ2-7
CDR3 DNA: TGTGCCAGCAGTTACTCGAGAAGTTCCTCCTACGAGCAGTACTTC
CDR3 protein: CASSYSRSSSYEQYF

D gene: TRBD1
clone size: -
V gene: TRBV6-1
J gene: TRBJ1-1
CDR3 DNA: TGTGCCAGCAGTGAAGGAAGGACAGGGGCGCTGAACACTGAAGCTTTCTTT
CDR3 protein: CASSEGRTGALNTEAFF

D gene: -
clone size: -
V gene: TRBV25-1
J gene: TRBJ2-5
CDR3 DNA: TGTGCCAGCAGTGAATGGACAGAACAAGAGACCCAGTACTTC
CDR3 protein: CASSEWTEQETQYF

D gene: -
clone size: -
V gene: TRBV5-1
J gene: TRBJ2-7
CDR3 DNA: TGCGCCAGCAGCTTGGCCTCGACAGCCAACGAGCAGTACTTC
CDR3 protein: CASSLASTANEQYF

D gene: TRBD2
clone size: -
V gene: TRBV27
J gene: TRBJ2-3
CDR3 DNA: TGTGCCAGCAGTCAAGGACTGCTGGGGGGGAAGGAGTATTTT
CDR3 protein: CASSQGLLGGKEYF

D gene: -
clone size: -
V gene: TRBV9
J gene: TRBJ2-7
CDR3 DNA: TGTGCCAGCAGCCAGGGGTGGGGGGGATACGAGCAGTACTTC
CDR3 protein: CASSQGWGGYEQYF

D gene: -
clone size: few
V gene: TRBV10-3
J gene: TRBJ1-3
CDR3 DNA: TGTGCCGGGGAGGGGCCTGGAAACACCATATATTTT
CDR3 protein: CAGEGPGNTIYF

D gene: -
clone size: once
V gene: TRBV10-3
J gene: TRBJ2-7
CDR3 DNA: TGTGCCATCAGTGAAGGCGGCGGGGCCCCCTACGAGCAGTACTTC
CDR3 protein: CAISEGGGAPYEQYF

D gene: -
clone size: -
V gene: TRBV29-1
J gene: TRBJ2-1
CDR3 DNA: TGCAGCGTTACTAGGACCCAAACCTACAATGAGCAGTTCTTC
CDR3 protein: CSVTRTQTYNEQFF

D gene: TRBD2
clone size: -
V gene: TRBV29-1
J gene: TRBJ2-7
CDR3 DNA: TGCAGCGTTGTTGGGAAGCGGGATAGCTCCTACGAGCAGTACTTC
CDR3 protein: CSVVGKRDSSYEQYF

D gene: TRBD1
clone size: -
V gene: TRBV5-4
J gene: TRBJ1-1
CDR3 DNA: TGTGCCAGCAGGGGACAGGGGGCAGACACTGAAGCTTTCTTT
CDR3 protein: CASRGQGADTEAFF

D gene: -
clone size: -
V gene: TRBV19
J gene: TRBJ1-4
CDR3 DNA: TGTGCCAGTAGTTTCGGGGTTAGTTATGAAAAACTGTTTTTT
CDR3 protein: CASSFGVSYEKLFF

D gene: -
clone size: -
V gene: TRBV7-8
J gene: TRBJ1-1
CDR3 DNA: TGTGCCAGCAGCTTAGTCCTATCCTTTACCTTGGGGGGTGCTTTCTTT
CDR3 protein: CASSLVLSFTLGGAFF

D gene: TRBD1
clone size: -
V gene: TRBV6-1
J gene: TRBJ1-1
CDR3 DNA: TGTGCCATTTACCGACAGGGGACGGTTACTGAAGCTTTCTTT
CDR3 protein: CAIYRQGTVTEAFF

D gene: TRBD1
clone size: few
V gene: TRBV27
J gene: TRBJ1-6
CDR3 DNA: TGTGCCAGCCCGATTCGGGACAGGGTGTGTTCACCCCTCCACTTT
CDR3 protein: CASPIRDRVCSPLHF

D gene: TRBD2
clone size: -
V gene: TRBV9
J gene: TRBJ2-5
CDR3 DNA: TGTGCCAGCAGCAGGGGACTAGCCGAGACCCAGTACTTC
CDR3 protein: CASSRGLAETQYF

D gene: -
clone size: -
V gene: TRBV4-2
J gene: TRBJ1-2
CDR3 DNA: TGTGCCAGCAGCCATACGGCCGGGAACATTAACTATGGCTACACCTTC
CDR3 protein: CASSHTAGNINYGYTF

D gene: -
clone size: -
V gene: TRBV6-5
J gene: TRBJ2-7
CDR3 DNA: TGTGCCAGCAGTTCCAGTAGCGTGACAGGCTACGAGCAGTACTTC
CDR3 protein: CASSSSSVTGYEQYF

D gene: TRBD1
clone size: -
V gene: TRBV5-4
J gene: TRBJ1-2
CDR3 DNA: TGTGCCAGCAGCTCCGGACAGGTCTTATCCCCCTATGGCTACACCTTC
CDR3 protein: CASSSGQVLSPYGYTF

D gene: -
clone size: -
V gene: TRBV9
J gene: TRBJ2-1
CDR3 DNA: TGTGCCAGCGGGGGGGCCCGCTACAATGAGCAGTTCTTC
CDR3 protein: CASGGARYNEQFF

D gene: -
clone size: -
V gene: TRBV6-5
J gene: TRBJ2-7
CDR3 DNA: TGTGCCAGCAGTAGTCAGGGGGGTTTAAGCTACGAGCAGTACTTC
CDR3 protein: CASSSQGGLSYEQYF

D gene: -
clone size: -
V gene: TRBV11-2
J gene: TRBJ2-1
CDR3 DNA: TGTGCCAGCAGCCAAGTGACAACCCAATGGGATGAGCAGTTCTTC
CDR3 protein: CASSQVTTQWDEQFF